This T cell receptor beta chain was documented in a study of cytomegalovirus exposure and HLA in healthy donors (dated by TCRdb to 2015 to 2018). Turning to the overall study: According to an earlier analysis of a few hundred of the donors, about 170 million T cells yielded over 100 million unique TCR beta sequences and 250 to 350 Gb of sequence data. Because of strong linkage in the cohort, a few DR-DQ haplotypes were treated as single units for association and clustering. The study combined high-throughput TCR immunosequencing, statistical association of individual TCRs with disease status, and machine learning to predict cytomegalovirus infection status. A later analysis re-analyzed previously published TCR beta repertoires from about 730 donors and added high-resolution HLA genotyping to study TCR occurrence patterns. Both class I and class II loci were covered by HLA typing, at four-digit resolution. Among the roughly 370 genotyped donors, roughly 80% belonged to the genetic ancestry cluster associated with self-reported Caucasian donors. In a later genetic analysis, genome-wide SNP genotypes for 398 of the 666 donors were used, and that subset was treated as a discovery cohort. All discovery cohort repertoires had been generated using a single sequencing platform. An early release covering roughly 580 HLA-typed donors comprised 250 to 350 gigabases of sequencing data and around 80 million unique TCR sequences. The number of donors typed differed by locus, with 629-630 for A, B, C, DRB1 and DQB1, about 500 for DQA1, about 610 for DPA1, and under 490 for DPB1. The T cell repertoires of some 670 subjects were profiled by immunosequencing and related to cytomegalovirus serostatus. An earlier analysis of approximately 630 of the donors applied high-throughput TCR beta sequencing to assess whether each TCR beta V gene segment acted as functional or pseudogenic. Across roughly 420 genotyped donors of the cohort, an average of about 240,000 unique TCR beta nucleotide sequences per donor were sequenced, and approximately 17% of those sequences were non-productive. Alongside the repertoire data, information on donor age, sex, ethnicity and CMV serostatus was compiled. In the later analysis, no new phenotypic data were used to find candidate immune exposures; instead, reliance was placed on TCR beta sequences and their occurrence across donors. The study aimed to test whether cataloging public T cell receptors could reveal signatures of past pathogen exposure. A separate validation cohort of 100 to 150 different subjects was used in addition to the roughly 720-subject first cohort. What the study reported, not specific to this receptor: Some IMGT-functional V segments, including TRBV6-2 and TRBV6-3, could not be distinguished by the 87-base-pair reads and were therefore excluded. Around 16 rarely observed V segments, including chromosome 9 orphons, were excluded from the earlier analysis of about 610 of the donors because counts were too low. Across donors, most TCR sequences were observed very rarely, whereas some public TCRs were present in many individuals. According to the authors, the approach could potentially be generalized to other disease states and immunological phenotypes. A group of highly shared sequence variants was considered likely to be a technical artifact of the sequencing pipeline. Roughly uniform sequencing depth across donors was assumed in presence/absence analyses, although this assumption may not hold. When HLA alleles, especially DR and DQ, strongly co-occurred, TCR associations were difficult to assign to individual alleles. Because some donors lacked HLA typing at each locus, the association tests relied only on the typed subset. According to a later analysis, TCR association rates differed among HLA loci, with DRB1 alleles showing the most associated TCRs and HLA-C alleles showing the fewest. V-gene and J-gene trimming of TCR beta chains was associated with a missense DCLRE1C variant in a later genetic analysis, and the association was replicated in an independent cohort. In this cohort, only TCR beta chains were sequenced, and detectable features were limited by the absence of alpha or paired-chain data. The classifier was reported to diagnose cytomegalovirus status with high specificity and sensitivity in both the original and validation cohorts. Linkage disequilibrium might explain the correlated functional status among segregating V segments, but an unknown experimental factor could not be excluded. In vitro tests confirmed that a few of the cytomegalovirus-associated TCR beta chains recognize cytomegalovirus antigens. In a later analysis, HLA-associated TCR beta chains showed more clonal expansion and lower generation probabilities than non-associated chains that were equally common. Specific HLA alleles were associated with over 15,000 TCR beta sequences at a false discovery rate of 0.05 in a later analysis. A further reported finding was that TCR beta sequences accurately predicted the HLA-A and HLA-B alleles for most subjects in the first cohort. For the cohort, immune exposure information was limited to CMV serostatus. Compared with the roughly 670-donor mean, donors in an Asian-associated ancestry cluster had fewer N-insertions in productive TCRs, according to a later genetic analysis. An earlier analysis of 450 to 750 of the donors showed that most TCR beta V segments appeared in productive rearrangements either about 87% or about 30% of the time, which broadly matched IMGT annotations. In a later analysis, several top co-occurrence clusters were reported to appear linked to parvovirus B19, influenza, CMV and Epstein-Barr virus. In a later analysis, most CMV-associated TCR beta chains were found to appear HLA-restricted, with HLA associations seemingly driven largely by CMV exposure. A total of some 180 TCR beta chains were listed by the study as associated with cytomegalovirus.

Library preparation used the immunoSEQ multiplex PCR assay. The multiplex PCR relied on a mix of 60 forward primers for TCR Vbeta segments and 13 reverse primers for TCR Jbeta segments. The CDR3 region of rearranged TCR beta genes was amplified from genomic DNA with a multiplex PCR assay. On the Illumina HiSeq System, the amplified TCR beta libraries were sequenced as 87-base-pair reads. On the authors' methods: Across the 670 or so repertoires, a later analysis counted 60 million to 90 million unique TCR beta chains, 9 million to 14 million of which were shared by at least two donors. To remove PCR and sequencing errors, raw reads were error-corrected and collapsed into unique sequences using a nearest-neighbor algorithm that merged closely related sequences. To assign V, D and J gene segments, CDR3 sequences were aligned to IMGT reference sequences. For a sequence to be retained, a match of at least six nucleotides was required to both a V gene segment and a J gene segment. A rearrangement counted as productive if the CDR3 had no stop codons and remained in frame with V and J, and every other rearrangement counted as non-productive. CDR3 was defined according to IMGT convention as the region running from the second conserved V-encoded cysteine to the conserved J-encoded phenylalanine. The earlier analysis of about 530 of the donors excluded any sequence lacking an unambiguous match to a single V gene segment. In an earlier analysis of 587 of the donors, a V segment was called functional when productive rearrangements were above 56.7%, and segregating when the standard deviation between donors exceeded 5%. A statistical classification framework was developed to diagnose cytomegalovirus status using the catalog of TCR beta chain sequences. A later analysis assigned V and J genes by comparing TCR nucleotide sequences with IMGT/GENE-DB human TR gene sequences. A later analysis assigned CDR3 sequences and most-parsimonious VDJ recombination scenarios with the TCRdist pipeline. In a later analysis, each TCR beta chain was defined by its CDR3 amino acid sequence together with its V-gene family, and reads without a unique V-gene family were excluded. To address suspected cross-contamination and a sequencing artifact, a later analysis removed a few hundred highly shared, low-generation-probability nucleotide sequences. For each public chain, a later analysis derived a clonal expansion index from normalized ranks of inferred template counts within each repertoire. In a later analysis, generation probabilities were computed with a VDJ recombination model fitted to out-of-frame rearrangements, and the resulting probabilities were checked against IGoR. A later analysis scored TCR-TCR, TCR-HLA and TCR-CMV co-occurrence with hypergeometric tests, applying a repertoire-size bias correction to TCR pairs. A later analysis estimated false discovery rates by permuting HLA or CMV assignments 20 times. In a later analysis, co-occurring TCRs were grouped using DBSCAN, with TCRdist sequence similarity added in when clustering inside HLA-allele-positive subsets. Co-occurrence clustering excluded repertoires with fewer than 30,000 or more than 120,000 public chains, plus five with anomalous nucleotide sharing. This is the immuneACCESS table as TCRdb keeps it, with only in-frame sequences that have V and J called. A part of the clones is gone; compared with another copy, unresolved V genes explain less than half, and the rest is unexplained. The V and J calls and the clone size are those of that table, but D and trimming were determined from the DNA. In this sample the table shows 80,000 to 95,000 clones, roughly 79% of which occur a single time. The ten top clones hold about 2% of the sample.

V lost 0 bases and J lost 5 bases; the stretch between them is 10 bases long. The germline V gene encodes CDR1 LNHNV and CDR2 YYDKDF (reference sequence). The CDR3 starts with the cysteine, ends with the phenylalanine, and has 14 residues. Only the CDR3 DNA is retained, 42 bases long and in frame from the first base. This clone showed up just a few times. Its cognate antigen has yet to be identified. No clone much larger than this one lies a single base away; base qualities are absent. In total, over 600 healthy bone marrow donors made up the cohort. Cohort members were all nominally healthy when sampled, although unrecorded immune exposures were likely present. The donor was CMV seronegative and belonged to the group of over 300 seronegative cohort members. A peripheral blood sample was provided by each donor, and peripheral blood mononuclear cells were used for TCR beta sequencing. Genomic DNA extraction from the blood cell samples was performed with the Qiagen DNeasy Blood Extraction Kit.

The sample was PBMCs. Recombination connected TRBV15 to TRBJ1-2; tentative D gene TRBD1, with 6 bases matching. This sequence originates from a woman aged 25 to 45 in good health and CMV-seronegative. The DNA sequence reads TGTGCCACCAGCAGAGACAGGGGCGTTTATGGCTACACCTTC. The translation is CATSRDRGVYGYTF. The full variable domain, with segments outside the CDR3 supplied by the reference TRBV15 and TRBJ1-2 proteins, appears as DAMVIQNPRYQVTQFGKPVTLSCSQTLNHNVMYWYQQKSSQAPKLLFHYYDKDFNNEADTPDNFQSRRPNTSFCFLDIRSPGLGDTAMYLCATSRDRGVYGYTFGSGTRLTVV.